This TCR beta chain is from a study of identical twins. Findings and caveats of the study: Out-of-frame sharing of TCR alpha in monozygotic twins was underestimated by models. Insertions were fewer in abundant cord blood beta clonotypes, whereas memory repertoires showed none of this pattern.

CDR3 length: 13 residues. The germline V gene has CDR1 ENHRY and CDR2 SYGVKD. V lost 5 bases and J lost 2, with 8 bases in between. TCRdb analysed the 5' RACE reads with MiXCR anew, one entry per CDR3 protein. Among 500,000 or so distinct CDR3 sequences listed, roughly an eighth were seen once. Healthy Caucasian donors formed the entire cohort. Points on this clonotype: Antigen unknown.

The data also belong to a second study, concerning yellow fever vaccine responses in identical twins. That source reports: Twins showed a vaccine T cell response that reportedly seemed partly convergent, partly personalized.

The sample comprised CD4+ T cells sorted from blood. The TCR comes from a woman aged 18-35 years in good health. The chain is built from TRBV10-3 and TRBJ2-3; no reliable D call. CDR3 protein: CAISLDPTDTQYF. CDR3 nucleotide sequence: TGTGCCATCAGTCTCGATCCCACAGATACGCAGTATTTT.